The 5 T cell receptor beta chains given below trace back to one sample, sequenced in a study of T cells in Graves' hyperthyroidism and ophthalmopathy. RNA transcripts were the template for amplifying TCR beta CDR3 regions. With the HTBI primer set, the TCR CDR3 went through a first round of RT-PCR. Using its own MiXCR run on the multiplex PCR reads, TCRdb lists one record per CDR3 protein. This sample has around 340,000 distinct CDR3 sequences, with about 15% found just once. Sample: blood. The receptors here all came from a man between 25 and 39 years old with Graves' hyperthyroidism.

The chain links TRBV6-1 to TRBJ2-1, with 9 bases aligning to TRBD2. V trimming: 0 bases; J trimming: 0 bases; junction bases outside the gene matches: 9. Germline V gene sequence: CDR1 MNHNS, CDR2 SASEGT. The CDR3 consists of 19 residues. CDR3: CASSEAGSSGIYSYNEQFF. The DNA of the CDR3 is TGTGCCAGCAGTGAAGCCGGATCTAGCGGGATTTACTCCTACAATGAGCAGTTCTTC.

In this sample, this clonotype turned up a few times. This chain connects TRBV7-9 to TRBJ2-3; TRBD1 agrees at 8 bases. The CDR3 is 16 amino acids. With 5 bases clipped from V and 2 bases from J, the junction kept 9 bases outside the gene matches. From germline, CDR1 is SEHNR and CDR2 FQNEAQ (reference sequence). CDR3 in amino acids: CASSIGQGTFTDTQYF. CDR3 coding DNA: TGTGCCAGCAGCATCGGACAGGGTACCTTCACAGATACGCAGTATTTT.

There are many counts of this clonotype. The J gene is TRBJ1-2, the V gene TRBV6-6; D uncertain. The CDR3 loop spans 15 amino acids. Germline V gene data show CDR1 as MNHNY and CDR2 as SVGAGI (reference sequence). Trimming pared 0 bases from V and 3 bases from J, leaving 11 bases between. CDR3: CASSYSVSPDYGYTF. Here the CDR3 DNA reads TGTGCCAGCAGTTACTCCGTCAGCCCGGACTATGGCTACACCTTC.

This chain connects TRBV6-1 to TRBJ2-1; D is ambiguous. Germline loops: CDR1 MNHNS, CDR2 SASEGT. CDR3 length: 13 amino acids. V gave up 1 base and J gave up 5 bases, with 6 bases separating them. In DNA form, the CDR3 reads TGTGCCAGCAGTGAAGAGGCTGACAATGAGCAGTTCTTC. It specifies CASSEEADNEQFF.

In nucleotides, the CDR3 is TGCGCCAGCAGCTTTGACAGGGGGCTAGAAGGCTACACCTTC. It yields the protein CASSFDRGLEGYTF. The rearrangement links TRBV5-1 to TRBJ1-2; the match to TRBD1 covers 10 bases. V lost 2 bases, J lost 8 bases, and 6 bases stayed unmatched. CDR1 and CDR2 from the germline V gene are SGHRS and YFSETQ. CDR3 size: 14 residues.